This T cell receptor (beta chain) was observed in a study of yellow fever vaccine responses in identical twins. Whole-study findings and limits: Twins' vaccine T cell response reportedly seemed partly convergent, partly personalized.

This clonotype was seen more than once but under ten times. Its antigen is unidentified. The V and J ends lost 0 bases and 5 bases respectively, with 6 bases between them. The CDR3 has 12 residues. Germline assignment: CDR1 SGHRS and CDR2 YFSETQ. TCRdb redid the calling of the RT-PCR reads with MiXCR, one entry per CDR3 protein. The sample shows under 6,000 distinct CDR3 sequences, less than 75% of them seen only once. This sequence originates from a woman between 18 and 29 years old who received the yellow fever vaccine. Specimen: T cells from blood (PBMCs), unsorted or a sorted subset (not recorded which), collected before or after yellow fever vaccination (not recorded which). V is TRBV5-1 and J is TRBJ2-7; no definite D call. CDR3 sequence (DNA): TGCGCCAGCAGCTTGGGAAGGGACGAGCAGTACTTC. Amino acids: CASSLGRDEQYF.